This TCR beta chain was profiled in a study of identical twins. Whole-study results and caveats: The study found weaker excess twin sharing in beta out-of-frame sequences. Monozygotic twins shared more out-of-frame TCR alpha than recombination models predicted.

MiXCR was run by TCRdb on the 5' RACE reads, yielding one entry per CDR3 protein. This table has about 220,000 distinct CDR3 sequences, 5.5% to 7.5% appearing once. Germline CDR1 reads SGHVS; CDR2 reads FQNEAQ. CDR3 length: 16 residues. The V end was cut by 6 bases, the J end by 4 bases, with 21 bases between. This clonotype showed up just a few times. Its target is not known. These data also featured in a second study, about T cells expressing NK-cell markers. That work states: Each TCR beta repertoire originated in sorted T cells that were CD3+CD56+NKG2C+, CD3+CD56+NKG2C- or CD3+CD56-NKG2C+.

The receptor's source is a woman under 30 in good health. The chain is built from TRBV7-8 and TRBJ1-1; D remains unclear. Sequenced sample: CD8+ T cells sorted from blood. The CDR3 DNA follows: TGTGCCAGCAGTCCAACCACGAATCGTCGCCGCACTGAAGCTTTCTTT. This gives the protein CASSPTTNRRRTEAFF.